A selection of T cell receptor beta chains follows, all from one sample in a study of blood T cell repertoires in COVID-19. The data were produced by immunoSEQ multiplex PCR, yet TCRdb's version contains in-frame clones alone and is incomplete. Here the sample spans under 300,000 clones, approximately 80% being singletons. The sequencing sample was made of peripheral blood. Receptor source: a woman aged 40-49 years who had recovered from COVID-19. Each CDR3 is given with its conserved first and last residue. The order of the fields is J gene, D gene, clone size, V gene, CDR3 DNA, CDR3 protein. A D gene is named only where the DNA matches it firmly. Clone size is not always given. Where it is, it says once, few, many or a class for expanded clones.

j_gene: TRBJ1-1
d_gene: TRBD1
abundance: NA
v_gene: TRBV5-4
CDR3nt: TGTGCCAGCAGCTCGGACAGGGGGGCCACTGAAGCTTTCTTT
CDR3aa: CASSSDRGATEAFF

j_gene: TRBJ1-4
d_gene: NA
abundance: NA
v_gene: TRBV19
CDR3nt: TGTGCCAGTACCTACGATGCAACTAATGAAAAACTGTTTTTT
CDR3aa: CASTYDATNEKLFF

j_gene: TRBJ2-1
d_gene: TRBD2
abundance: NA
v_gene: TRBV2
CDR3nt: TGTGCCAGCATCCTCAGCGGGGTTTACAATGAGCAGTTCTTC
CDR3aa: CASILSGVYNEQFF

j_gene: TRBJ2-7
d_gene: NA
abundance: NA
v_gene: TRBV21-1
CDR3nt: TGTGCCATACCTTCCGGGGTAAGATCATACGAGCAGTACTTC
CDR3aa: CAIPSGVRSYEQYF

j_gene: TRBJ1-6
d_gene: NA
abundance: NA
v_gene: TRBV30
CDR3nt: TGTGCCTGGACAGGGGATAGCTCCTATAATTCACCCCTCCACTTT
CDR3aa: CAWTGDSSYNSPLHF

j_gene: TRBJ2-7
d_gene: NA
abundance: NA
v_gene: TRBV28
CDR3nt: TGTGCCAGCAGGTCTTCAGGTTACGAGCAGTACTTC
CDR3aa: CASRSSGYEQYF

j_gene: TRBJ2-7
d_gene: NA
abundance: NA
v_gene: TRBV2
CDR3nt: TGTGCCAGCAGAGACAGGTCCTACGAGCAGTACTTC
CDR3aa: CASRDRSYEQYF

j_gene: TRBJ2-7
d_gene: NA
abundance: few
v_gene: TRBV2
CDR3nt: TGTGCCAGCAGTGGTGGCCGGGGGAATACCTACGAGCAGTACTTC
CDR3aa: CASSGGRGNTYEQYF

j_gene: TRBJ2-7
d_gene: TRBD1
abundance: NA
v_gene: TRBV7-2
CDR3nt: TGTGCCAGCAGCCTCCGACAGGGTGTTAGCTACGAGCAGTACTTC
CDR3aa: CASSLRQGVSYEQYF

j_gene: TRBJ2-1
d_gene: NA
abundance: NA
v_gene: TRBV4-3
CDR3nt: TGCGCCAGCAGCCAAGAAGGGGGGGGGACCTACAATGAGCAGTTCTTC
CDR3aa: CASSQEGGGTYNEQFF

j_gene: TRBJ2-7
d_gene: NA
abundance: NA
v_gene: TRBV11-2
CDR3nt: TGTGCCAGCAGCTTAACCGCCGGACTTAGGGAGCAGTACTTC
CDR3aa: CASSLTAGLREQYF

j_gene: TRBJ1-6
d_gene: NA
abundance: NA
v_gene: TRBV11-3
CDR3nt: TGTGCCAGCAGCTCCGCGGGTAATAATTCACCCCTCCACTTT
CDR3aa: CASSSAGNNSPLHF

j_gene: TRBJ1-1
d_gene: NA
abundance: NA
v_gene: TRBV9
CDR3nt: TGTGCCAGCAGCGCCGCCGGCCAGGGTATTATCAAAGCTTTCTTT
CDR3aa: CASSAAGQGIIKAFF

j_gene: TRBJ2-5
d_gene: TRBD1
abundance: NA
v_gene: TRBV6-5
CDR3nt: TGTGCCAGCAGCCCGGGACAGGGGGTATCAGAGACCCAGTACTTC
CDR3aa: CASSPGQGVSETQYF

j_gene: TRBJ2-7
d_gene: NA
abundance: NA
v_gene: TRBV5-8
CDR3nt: TGTGCCAGCAGCCCGAGGAGGGCCTTGAGGTGGTACGAGCAGTACTTC
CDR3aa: CASSPRRALRWYEQYF